Listed here is a single T cell receptor beta chain. The CDR3 runs to 15 residues. Per germline, CDR1 SGHKS and CDR2 YYEKEE (reference sequence). The V gene lost 2 bases and the J gene lost 8 bases, with 17 bases spanning the gap. The entry originates in a study of blood T cell repertoires in COVID-19. Only in-frame clones appear in the TCRdb table, and some are missing; sequencing was by immunoSEQ multiplex PCR. The data hold roughly 410,000 clones, with about 89% observed a single time. J is TRBJ1-3 and V is TRBV5-5, with a tentative D call TRBD1 (5 bases). What was sequenced was peripheral blood. The sequence was obtained from a woman between 40 and 50 years old with COVID-19, enrolled during active disease. DNA for the CDR3: TGTGCCAGCAGCTTCTGGGGTAGGGGCCCAGACACCATATATTTT. Its translation is CASSFWGRGPDTIYF.